Below, 27 T cell receptor beta chains from the same sample are listed, as sequenced in a study of regulatory T cells in long-lasting Graves disease (dated by TCRdb to the early 2020s). Preparation of the library involved multiplex PCR. The listed sequencing device is Illumina HiSeq 4000. To build TCR beta libraries, CDR3 regions were amplified by Arm-PCR using iRepertoire HTBI primers. TCRdb passed the public sequencing reads through fastp at Q25 and MiXCR, retaining productive beta sequences. Rows merge per CDR3 protein into single entries with the most common DNA and genes. The sample profile shows 350,000 to 450,000 distinct CDR3 sequences; 14% to 15% of them were found once. The top ten constitute around 17% of the sample. The time point label, as the study defines it: newly diagnosed GD, antithyroid drugs for less than 3 months. RNA was extracted from PBMCs in TRIzol for both TCR sequencing and RNA sequencing.

These data were also reused for a study on T cells in Graves' hyperthyroidism and ophthalmopathy.

Sequenced material: peripheral blood mononuclear cells (PBMCs), taken at new diagnosis, from a patient treated with antithyroid drugs. The receptors shown here come from a woman in her thirties with Graves disease. Donor details come from another sample of the same person, matched by shared clones.

The sample holds many counts of this clonotype. This chain's CDR3 is CASSGSAGTIETQYF. The CDR3 DNA follows: TGTGCCAGCAGTGGTTCAGCGGGGACTATAGAGACCCAGTACTTC. The chain employs TRBV6-1 and TRBJ2-5, with 7 bases matching TRBD2. The V and J ends lost 4 bases and 4 bases, in that order; junction bases with no gene match: 9. Germline V gene sequence: CDR1 MNHNS, CDR2 SASEGT. CDR3 length: 15 residues.

This clonotype was seen ten or more times. This chain uses TRBV12-3 or TRBV12-4 with TRBJ2-7; TRBD2 might be the D (6 bases). Trimming stripped 7 bases from V and 0 bases from J, with 7 bases between. CDR3 length: 12 amino acids. DNA of the CDR3: TGTGCCAGCAAGGGACTCTCCTACGAGCAGTACTTC. Its translation is CASKGLSYEQYF.

This clonotype was counted many times. The chain employs TRBV7-9 and TRBJ1-6; D ambiguous. This CDR3 has 14 amino acids. Germline V gene sequence: CDR1 SEHNR, CDR2 FQNEAQ (reference sequence). The germline V and J ends were trimmed by 0 bases and 7 bases, with 7 bases remaining between them. The CDR3 DNA reads TGTGCCAGCAGCTTAGCTCTCAGGAATTCACCCCTCCACTTT. It is translated as CASSLALRNSPLHF.

This clonotype was detected many times. The chain recombines TRBV7-8 with TRBJ2-7; D call uncertain. V shed 1 base and J shed 2 bases, with 6 bases lying between them. The CDR3 contains 13 residues. Germline V gene lookup returns CDR1 SGHVS and CDR2 FQNEAQ. CDR3 in amino acids: CASSLEEAYEQYF. DNA for the CDR3: TGTGCCAGCAGCTTAGAGGAAGCCTACGAGCAGTACTTC.

The table lists this clonotype with many counts. This chain uses TRBV6-1 with TRBJ2-7, with 7 bases lining up with TRBD1. Trimming removed 8 bases from V and 1 base from J; junction bases left unmatched: 5. Germline V gene lookup returns CDR1 MNHNS and CDR2 SASEGT. The CDR3 consists of 13 residues. DNA of the CDR3: TGTGCCAGCGCCACAGGGGAGTCCTACGAGCAGTACTTC. It specifies CASATGESYEQYF.

This clonotype was seen more than once but under ten times. The genes are TRBV29-1 and TRBJ2-3; maybe TRBD1 (5 bases). Trimming cost V 7 bases and J 1 base, with 6 bases left between them. The germline CDR1 and CDR2 sequences are SQVTM and ANQGSEA. The CDR3 contains 11 residues. CDR3 residues: CSGGGTDTQYF. The CDR3 bases are TGCAGCGGGGGCGGCACAGATACGCAGTATTTT.

This clonotype was seen a handful of times. The J gene is TRBJ1-6, the V gene TRBV6-5; TRBD1 is a possible D gene (5 bases). Trimming cost V 0 bases and J 6 bases, with 12 bases left between them. CDR3 size: 16 residues. Germline assignment: CDR1 MNHEY and CDR2 SVGAGI. The CDR3 sequence: CASSYSNDRPNSPLHF. CDR3 in DNA: TGTGCCAGCAGTTACTCCAACGACAGACCTAATTCACCCCTCCACTTT.

This clonotype came up many times. The V and J genes are TRBV25-1 and TRBJ2-2; D is possibly TRBD1 (5 bases). The CDR3 is 16 amino acids. Germline loops: CDR1 MGHDK, CDR2 SYGVNS. V was clipped by 1 base and J by 0 bases, with 9 bases between them. The CDR3, as DNA: TGTGCCAGCAGTGAATTGCAGGGTTCGAACACCGGGGAGCTGTTTTTT. The encoded protein is CASSELQGSNTGELFF.

The chain is built from TRBV5-1 and TRBJ2-2, with 9 bases aligning to TRBD1. The CDR3 has 16 residues. Trimming at V came to 6 bases and at J to 3 bases, leaving 9 bases not matched to a gene. The germline CDR1 and CDR2 sequences are SGHRS and YFSETQ. The chain's CDR3 is CASTSSGQGYTGELFF. CDR3 nucleotide sequence: TGCGCCAGCACCTCATCGGGACAGGGTTACACCGGGGAGCTGTTTTTT. Based on the CDR3 plus reference TRBV5-1 and TRBJ2-2, the full variable domain is KAGVTQTPRYLIKTRGQQVTLSCSPISGHRSVSWYQQTPGQGLQFLFEYFSETQRNKGNFPGRFSGRQFSNSRSEMNVSTLELGDSALYLCASTSSGQGYTGELFFGEGSRLTVL.

The table lists this clonotype with a few counts. The chain links TRBV5-1 to TRBJ1-2; no clear D. CDR3 length equals 12 residues. Germline CDR1 and CDR2: SGHRS and YFSETQ. Trimming took off 2 bases at V and 6 bases at J, with 8 bases between the two ends. This CDR3 is CASSFGPNGYTF. The CDR3 bases are TGCGCCAGCAGCTTCGGACCCAATGGCTACACCTTC.

In its sample, this clonotype was seen a few times. J is TRBJ2-1 and V is TRBV6-9; 8 bases map to TRBD2. The CDR3 totals 17 residues. From germline, CDR1 is MNHGY and CDR2 SVAAGI. V lost 4 bases to trimming and J lost 4 bases; unmatched junction nucleotides: 12. DNA of the CDR3: TGTGCCAGCAGTTCTCTACTAGCGGCCCAGGGGTACAATGAGCAGTTCTTC. This encodes CASSSLLAAQGYNEQFF.

This clonotype has at least ten counts. The chain uses TRBV27 and TRBJ2-7; 11 positions agree with TRBD2. Germline V gene lookup returns CDR1 MNHEY and CDR2 SMNVEV (reference sequence). Trimming cost V 7 bases and J 0 bases; bases outside gene matches: 5. The CDR3 extends over 15 amino acids. The CDR3 region is CASKRTSGSSYEQYF. The CDR3 DNA follows: TGTGCCAGCAAAAGGACTAGCGGGTCCTCCTACGAGCAGTACTTC.

This clonotype showed up just a few times. The rearrangement uses TRBV18 and TRBJ2-1; TRBD2 matches 9 bases. The CDR3 contains 18 residues. V lost 2 bases to trimming and J lost 2 bases; unmatched junction nucleotides: 10. Per germline, CDR1 KGHSH and CDR2 LQKENI. This chain's CDR3 is CASSPSSGRSLAYNEQFF. CDR3 DNA sequence: TGTGCCAGCTCACCATCAAGCGGGAGGTCTCTGGCCTACAATGAGCAGTTCTTC. The full variable domain, completed using reference TRBV18 and TRBJ2-1, is NAGVMQNPRHLVRRRGQEARLRCSPMKGHSHVYWYRQLPEEGLKFMVYLQKENIIDESGMPKERFSAEFPKEGPSILRIQQVVRGDSAAYFCASSPSSGRSLAYNEQFFGPGTRLTVL.

This clonotype has ten or more counts. J is TRBJ1-2 and V is TRBV5-1; 11 bases match TRBD1. The CDR3 contains 13 residues. The germline V gene encodes CDR1 SGHRS and CDR2 YFSETQ. Losses at the gene ends were 3 bases for V and 8 bases for J; bases not matched to a gene: 3. In DNA, the CDR3 is TGCGCCAGCAGCTCGGGACAGGGGGGCGGCTACACCTTC. The encoded protein is CASSSGQGGGYTF.

This clonotype was observed a handful of times. The V and J genes are TRBV15 and TRBJ2-7, with 7 bases identical to TRBD1. V gave up 0 bases and J gave up 0 bases; unmatched junction bases: 11. The CDR3 loop spans 18 amino acids. Germline CDR1 and CDR2: LNHNV and YYDKDF (reference sequence). The DNA of the CDR3 is TGTGCCACCAGCAGAGATAGGGGGCAGGGGAAGTCCTCCTACGAGCAGTACTTC. Its translation is CATSRDRGQGKSSYEQYF.

This clonotype was observed a handful of times. The J gene is TRBJ2-5, the V gene TRBV19, with 7 bases fitting TRBD1. V was pared by 0 bases and J by 2 bases, with 3 bases of the junction left unmatched. The CDR3 totals 15 residues. In germline, CDR1 is LNHDA, CDR2 SQIVND (reference sequence). CDR3 region: CASSIDRTGQETQYF. The CDR3 DNA is TGTGCCAGTAGTATAGACAGGACAGGTCAAGAGACCCAGTACTTC.

This clonotype appeared a few times. The gene calls are TRBV6-1 and TRBJ2-7, with a tentative D call TRBD1 (6 bases). Germline V gives CDR1 MNHNS, CDR2 SASEGT. V lost 6 bases to trimming and J lost 4 bases, with 13 bases between them. This CDR3 is 13 amino acids long. CDR3 DNA: TGTGCCAGCAGGCGAGGACAGACTTACGAGCAGTACTTC. It translates to CASRRGQTYEQYF.

This clonotype was found many times. V is TRBV7-9 and J is TRBJ2-5, with 11 bases that match TRBD2. The germline CDR1 and CDR2 sequences are SEHNR and FQNEAQ (reference sequence). J lost 1 base, V lost 4 bases, and 11 bases had no gene match. The CDR3 covers 18 residues. This chain's CDR3 is CASSSRAPGLAAQETQYF. Written as DNA, the CDR3 is TGTGCCAGCAGCTCCCGCGCCCCGGGACTAGCGGCCCAAGAGACCCAGTACTTC.

The J gene is TRBJ1-1, the V gene TRBV9, with no clear D. CDR3 length: 13 amino acids. From germline, CDR1 is SGDLS and CDR2 YYNGEE. Trimming removed 4 bases from V and 2 bases from J, with 9 bases in between. CDR3 protein: CASSRRDNTEAFF. CDR3 nucleotide sequence: TGTGCCAGCAGCCGCCGGGATAACACTGAAGCTTTCTTT.

This clonotype was seen more than once but under ten times. The chain employs TRBV19 and TRBJ2-6, with 7 nucleotides matching TRBD1. CDR1 and CDR2 from the germline V gene are LNHDA and SQIVND (reference sequence). The CDR3 length is 16 residues. The V gene end was trimmed by 4 bases and the J gene end by 2 bases; junction bases not matched to a gene: 5. The CDR3 nucleotides read TGTGCCAGTAGTAAACAGGGGCAGGCTGGGGCCAACGTCCTGACTTTC. This codes for CASSKQGQAGANVLTF.

The chain has TRBV19 and TRBJ1-2; TRBD1 is a possible D gene (6 bases). The germline V gene encodes CDR1 LNHDA and CDR2 SQIVND (reference sequence). CDR3 length equals 14 residues. V lost 9 bases and J lost 1, with 15 bases in between. The CDR3 sequence is CASAPRTDNYGYTF. The DNA for the CDR3 is TGTGCCAGCGCCCCCCGGACAGATAACTATGGCTACACCTTC.

This clonotype was found a few times. This rearrangement joins TRBV6-5 to TRBJ1-1, with D tentatively TRBD1 (5 bases). Germline V CDR1 and CDR2: MNHEY, SVGAGI. The V end lost 2 bases, the J end lost 9 bases, and 19 bases lay between the germline ends. CDR3 length: 15 residues. The CDR3 region is CASSYPPWQGGQAFF. The CDR3 nucleotides read TGTGCCAGCAGTTACCCTCCTTGGCAGGGAGGTCAAGCTTTCTTT.

The chain recombines TRBV30 with TRBJ2-1, with D uncertain. This CDR3 has 11 amino acids. V lost 3 bases to trimming and J lost 8 bases, with 8 bases between them. Germline lookup yields CDR1 GTSNPN and CDR2 SVGIG (reference sequence). CDR3 protein: CAWRGFYEQFF. Written as DNA, the CDR3 is TGTGCCTGGAGGGGGTTTTATGAGCAGTTCTTC.

This clonotype was seen a few times. The chain links TRBV4-1 to TRBJ1-1, with D perhaps matching TRBD1 (6 bases). V lost 2 bases and J lost 6, with 16 bases in between. This CDR3 has 15 amino acids. Looked up from germline, CDR1 is MGHRA and CDR2 is YSYEKL. The CDR3 spells CASSQRGDTSPEAFF. The CDR3, as DNA: TGCGCCAGCAGCCAAAGGGGGGACACTAGTCCTGAAGCTTTCTTT.

The sample holds a few counts of this clonotype. The rearrangement joins TRBV7-3 to TRBJ2-3, with 9 bases lining up with TRBD1. The CDR3 runs to 15 residues. Trimming cost V 3 bases and J 2 bases; bases outside gene matches: 3. CDR1 is SGHTA and CDR2 is FQGTGA in the germline V gene. CDR3 amino acids: CASSFTGGVTDTQYF. The DNA for the CDR3 is TGTGCCAGCAGCTTTACAGGGGGCGTCACAGATACGCAGTATTTT.

Ten or more counts support this clonotype. The chain has TRBV7-8 and TRBJ2-2, with 8 bases that match TRBD1. CDR1 and CDR2 (germline): SGHVS, FQNEAQ. The CDR3 spans 14 residues. Trimming at V came to 4 bases and at J to 5 bases, leaving 3 bases not matched to a gene. The CDR3 nucleotides are TGTGCCAGCAGCTCACGACAGGGGACCGGGGAGCTGTTTTTT. Its protein is CASSSRQGTGELFF.

To note about this clonotype: A much larger clone differs by one base, so this may be a read error. As DNA, the CDR3 is TGTGCCAGCAGCTTAGCAGCTAACTATGGCTACACCTTC. The encoded protein is CASSLAANYGYTF. V usage is TRBV7-9 and J usage is TRBJ1-2; D is undetermined. Germline assignment: CDR1 SEHNR and CDR2 FQNEAQ (reference sequence). The ends were cut back, 0 bases at V and 0 bases at J, with 2 bases in the middle. This CDR3 contains 13 residues. Using reference TRBV7-9 and TRBJ1-2 for the parts outside the CDR3, the full variable domain is DTGVSQNPRHKITKRGQNVTFRCDPISEHNRLYWYRQTLGQGPEFLTYFQNEAQLEKSRLLSDRFSAERPKGSFSTLEIQRTEQGDSAMYLCASSLAANYGYTFGSGTRLTVV.